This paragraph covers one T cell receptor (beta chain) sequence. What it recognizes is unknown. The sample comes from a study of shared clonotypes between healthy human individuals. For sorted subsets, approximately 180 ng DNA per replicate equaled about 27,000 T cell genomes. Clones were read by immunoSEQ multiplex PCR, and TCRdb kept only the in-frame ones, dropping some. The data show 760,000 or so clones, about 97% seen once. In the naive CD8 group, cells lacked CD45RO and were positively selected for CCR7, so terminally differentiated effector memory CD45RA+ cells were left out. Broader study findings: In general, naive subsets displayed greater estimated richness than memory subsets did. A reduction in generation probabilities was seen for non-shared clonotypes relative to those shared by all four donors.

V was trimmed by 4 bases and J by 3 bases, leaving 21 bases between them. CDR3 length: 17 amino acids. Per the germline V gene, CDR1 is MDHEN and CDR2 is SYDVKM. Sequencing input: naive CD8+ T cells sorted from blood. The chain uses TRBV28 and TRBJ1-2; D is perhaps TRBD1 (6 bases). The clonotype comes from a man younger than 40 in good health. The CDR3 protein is CASSSHRLTGADYGYTF. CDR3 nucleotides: TGTGCCAGCAGTTCACACAGACTCACGGGGGCCGACTATGGCTACACCTTC.